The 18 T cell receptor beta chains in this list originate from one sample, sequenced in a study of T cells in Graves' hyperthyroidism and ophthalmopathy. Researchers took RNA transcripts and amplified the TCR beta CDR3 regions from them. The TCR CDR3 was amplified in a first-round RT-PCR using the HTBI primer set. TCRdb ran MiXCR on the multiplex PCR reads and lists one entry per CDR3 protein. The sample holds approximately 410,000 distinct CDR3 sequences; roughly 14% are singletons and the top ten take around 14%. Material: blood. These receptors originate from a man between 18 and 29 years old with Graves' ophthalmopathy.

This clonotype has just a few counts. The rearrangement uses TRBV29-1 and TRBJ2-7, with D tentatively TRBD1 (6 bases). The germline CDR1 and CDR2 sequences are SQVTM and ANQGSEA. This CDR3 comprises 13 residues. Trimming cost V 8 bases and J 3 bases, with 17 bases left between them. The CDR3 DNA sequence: TGCAGCTTCCGGGACATGGATGGCTACGAGCAGTACTTC. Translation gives CSFRDMDGYEQYF.

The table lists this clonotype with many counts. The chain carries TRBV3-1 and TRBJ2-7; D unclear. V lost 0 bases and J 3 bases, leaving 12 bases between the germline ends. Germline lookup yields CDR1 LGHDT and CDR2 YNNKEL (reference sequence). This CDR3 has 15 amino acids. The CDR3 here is CASSQEPSPFYEQYF. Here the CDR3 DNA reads TGTGCCAGCAGCCAAGAACCCAGTCCCTTCTACGAGCAGTACTTC.

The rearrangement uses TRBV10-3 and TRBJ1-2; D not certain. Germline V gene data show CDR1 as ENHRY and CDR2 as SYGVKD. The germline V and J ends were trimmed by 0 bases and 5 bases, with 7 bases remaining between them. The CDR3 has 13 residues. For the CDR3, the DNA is TGTGCCATCAGTGAGTCGATAACTTATGGCTACACCTTC. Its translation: CAISESITYGYTF.

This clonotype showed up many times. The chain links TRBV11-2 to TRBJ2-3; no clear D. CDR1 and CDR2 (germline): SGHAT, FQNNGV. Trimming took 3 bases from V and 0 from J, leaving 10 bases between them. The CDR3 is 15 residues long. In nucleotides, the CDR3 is TGTGCCAGCAGCTTCGCGCTCTCTAGCACAGATACGCAGTATTTT. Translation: CASSFALSSTDTQYF.

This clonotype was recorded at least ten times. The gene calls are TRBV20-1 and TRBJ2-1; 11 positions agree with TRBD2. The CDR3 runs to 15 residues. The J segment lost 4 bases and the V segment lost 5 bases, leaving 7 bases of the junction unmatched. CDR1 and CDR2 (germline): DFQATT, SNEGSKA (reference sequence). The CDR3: CSAQTSGSTYNEQFF. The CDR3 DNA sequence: TGCAGTGCTCAAACTAGCGGGAGTACGTACAATGAGCAGTTCTTC.

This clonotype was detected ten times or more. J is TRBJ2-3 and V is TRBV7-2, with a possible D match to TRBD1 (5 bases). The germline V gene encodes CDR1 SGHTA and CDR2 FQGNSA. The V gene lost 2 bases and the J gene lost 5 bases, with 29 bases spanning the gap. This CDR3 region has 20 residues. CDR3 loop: CASSLWSSPVRAVVGDTQYF. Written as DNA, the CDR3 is TGTGCCAGCAGCTTATGGTCATCTCCTGTCAGGGCCGTTGTGGGAGATACGCAGTATTTT.

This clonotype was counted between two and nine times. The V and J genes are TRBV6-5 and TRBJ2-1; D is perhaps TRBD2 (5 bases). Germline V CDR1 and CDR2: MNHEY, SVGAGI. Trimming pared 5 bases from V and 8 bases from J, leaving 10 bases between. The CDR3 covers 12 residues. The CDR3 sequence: CASSDPRDEQFF. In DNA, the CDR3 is TGTGCCAGCAGTGACCCGAGGGATGAGCAGTTCTTC.

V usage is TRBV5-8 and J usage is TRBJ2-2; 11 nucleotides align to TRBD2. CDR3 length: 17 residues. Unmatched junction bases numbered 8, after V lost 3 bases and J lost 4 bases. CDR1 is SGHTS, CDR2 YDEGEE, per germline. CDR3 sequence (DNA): TGTGCCAGCAGCTCCAGGGGGGGACTAGCGGCCACCGGGGAGCTGTTTTTT. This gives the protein CASSSRGGLAATGELFF.

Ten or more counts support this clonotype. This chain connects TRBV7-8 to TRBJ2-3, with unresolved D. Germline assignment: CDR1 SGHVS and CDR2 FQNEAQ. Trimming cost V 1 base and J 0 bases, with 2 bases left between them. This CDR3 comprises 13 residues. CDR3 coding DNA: TGTGCCAGCAGCTTAGTTAGCACAGATACGCAGTATTTT. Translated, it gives CASSLVSTDTQYF.

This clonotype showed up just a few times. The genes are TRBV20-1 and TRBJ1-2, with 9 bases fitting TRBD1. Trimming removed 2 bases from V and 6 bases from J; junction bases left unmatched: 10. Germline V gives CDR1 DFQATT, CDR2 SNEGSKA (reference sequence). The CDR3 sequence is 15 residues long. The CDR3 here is CSARRPGTGTNGYTF. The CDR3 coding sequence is TGCAGTGCTAGACGTCCCGGGACAGGGACCAATGGCTACACCTTC.

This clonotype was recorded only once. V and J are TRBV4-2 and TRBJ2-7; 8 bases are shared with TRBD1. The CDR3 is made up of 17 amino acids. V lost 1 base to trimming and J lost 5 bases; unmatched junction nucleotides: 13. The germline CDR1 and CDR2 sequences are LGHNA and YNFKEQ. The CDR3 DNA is TGTGCCAGCAGCCAAGCGACCGGGACAGGTGGGACCCACGAGCAGTACTTC. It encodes CASSQATGTGGTHEQYF.

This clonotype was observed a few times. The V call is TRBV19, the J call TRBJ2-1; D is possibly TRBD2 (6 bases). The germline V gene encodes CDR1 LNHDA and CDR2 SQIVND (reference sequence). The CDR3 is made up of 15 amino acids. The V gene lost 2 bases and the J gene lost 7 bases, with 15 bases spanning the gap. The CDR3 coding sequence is TGTGCCAGTAGTATAATGGCGGGATCGGGGAATGAGCAGTTCTTC. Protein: CASSIMAGSGNEQFF.

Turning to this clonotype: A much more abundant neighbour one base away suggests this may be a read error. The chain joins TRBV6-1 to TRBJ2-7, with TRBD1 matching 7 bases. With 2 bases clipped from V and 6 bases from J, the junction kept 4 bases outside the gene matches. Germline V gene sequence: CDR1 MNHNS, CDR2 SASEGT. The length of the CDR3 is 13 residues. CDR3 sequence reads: CASSEQGVAEQYF. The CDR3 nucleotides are TGTGCCAGCAGTGAACAGGGGGTCGCCGAGCAGTACTTC.

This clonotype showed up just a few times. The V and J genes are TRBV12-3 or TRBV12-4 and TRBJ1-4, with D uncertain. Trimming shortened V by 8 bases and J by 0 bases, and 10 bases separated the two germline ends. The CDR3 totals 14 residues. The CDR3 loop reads CASARSTTNEKLFF. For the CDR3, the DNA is TGTGCCAGCGCGCGTTCTACAACTAATGAAAAACTGTTTTTT.

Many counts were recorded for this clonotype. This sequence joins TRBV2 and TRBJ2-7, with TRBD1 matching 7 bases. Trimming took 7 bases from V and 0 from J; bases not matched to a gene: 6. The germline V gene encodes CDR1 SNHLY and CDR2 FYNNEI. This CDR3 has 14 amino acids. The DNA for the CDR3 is TGTGCCAGCACCCGACAGGGTTCCTCCTACGAGCAGTACTTC. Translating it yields CASTRQGSSYEQYF.

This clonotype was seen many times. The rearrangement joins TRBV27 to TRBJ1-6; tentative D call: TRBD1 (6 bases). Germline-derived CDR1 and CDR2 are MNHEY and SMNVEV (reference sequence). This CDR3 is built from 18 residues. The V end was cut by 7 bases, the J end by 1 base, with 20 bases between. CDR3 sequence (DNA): TGTGCCAGCAAAGGGGGGCAGGGCCTAAGGTCCTATAATTCACCCCTCCACTTT. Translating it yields CASKGGQGLRSYNSPLHF.

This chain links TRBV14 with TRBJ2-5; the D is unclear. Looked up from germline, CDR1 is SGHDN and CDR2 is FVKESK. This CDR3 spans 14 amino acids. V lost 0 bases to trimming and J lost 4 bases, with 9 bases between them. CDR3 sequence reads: CASSQDPYGETQYF. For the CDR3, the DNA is TGTGCCAGCAGCCAAGATCCCTACGGAGAGACCCAGTACTTC.

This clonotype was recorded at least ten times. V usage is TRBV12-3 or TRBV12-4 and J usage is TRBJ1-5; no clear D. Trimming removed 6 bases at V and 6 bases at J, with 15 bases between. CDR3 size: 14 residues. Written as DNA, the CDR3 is TGTGCCAGCAGACTAGCGGATATCGGTCAGCCCCAGCATTTT. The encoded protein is CASRLADIGQPQHF.